The entry that follows covers one T cell receptor (beta chain) sequence. CDR3 length: 13 amino acids. The V gene lost 5 bases and the J gene lost 5 bases, with 15 bases spanning the gap. Germline values: CDR1 DFQATT, CDR2 SNEGSKA (reference sequence). MiXCR, run by TCRdb on the 5' RACE reads, gives a single entry per CDR3 protein. The sample records fewer than 250,000 distinct CDR3 sequences, roughly 25% being singletons. The data originate from a study of CD8 T cells in ankylosing spondylitis. This receptor was obtained from a male donor with ankylosing spondylitis or in good health (not recorded which). This sequence joins TRBV20-1 and TRBJ2-5; tentatively, D is TRBD2 (6 bases). Input material: blood, either unsorted or a sorted T cell fraction (not recorded which). The CDR3 is CSAGTASRETQYF. Written as DNA, the CDR3 is TGCAGTGCTGGGACTGCCTCGAGGGAGACCCAGTACTTC.